The next 31 T cell receptor beta chains were all read from a single sample in a study of blood T cell repertoires in COVID-19. The assay was immunoSEQ multiplex PCR, and TCRdb's table has in-frame clones only and misses some. The sample lists some 200,000 clones; 80% to 90% were seen once. The sample consisted of PBMCs or T cells enriched from blood (not recorded which). The source is a man younger than 35 with acute COVID-19.

The chain couples TRBV16 to TRBJ1-4; 9 bases line up with TRBD1. Unmatched junction bases numbered 1, after V lost 2 bases and J lost 6 bases. Looked up from germline, CDR1 is KGHSY and CDR2 is FQNENV. CDR3 length: 14 amino acids. CDR3 in DNA: TGTGCCAGCAGCCAACGACAGGGGGATGAAAAACTGTTTTTT. The encoded protein is CASSQRQGDEKLFF.

The J gene is TRBJ1-3, the V gene TRBV13; no reliable D call. The CDR3 spans 14 residues. Trimming took off 6 bases at V and 2 bases at J, with 11 bases between the two ends. Germline loops: CDR1 PRHDT, CDR2 FYEKMQ (reference sequence). CDR3 DNA sequence: TGTGCCAGCAGTTTTGCGAAGCCTGGAAACACCATATATTTT. Amino acid sequence: CASSFAKPGNTIYF.

J is TRBJ2-7 and V is TRBV7-9; TRBD2 is a possible D gene (6 bases). The ends were cut back, 4 bases at V and 0 bases at J, with 16 bases in the middle. Germline V CDR1 and CDR2: SEHNR, FQNEAQ (reference sequence). This CDR3 comprises 16 residues. The CDR3: CASSSENRDSSYEQYF. CDR3 coding DNA: TGTGCCAGCAGCTCCGAAAACCGGGACTCCTCCTACGAGCAGTACTTC.

The chain combines TRBV5-5 with TRBJ1-4; D possibly corresponds to TRBD1 (6 bases). The V and J ends lost 4 bases and 0 bases respectively, with 13 bases between them. Germline V gives CDR1 SGHKS, CDR2 YYEKEE (reference sequence). The CDR3 consists of 16 residues. The CDR3 DNA follows: TGTGCCAGCAGCACACAGGGACCCCCAACTAATGAAAAACTGTTTTTT. Protein: CASSTQGPPTNEKLFF.

The rearrangement joins TRBV30 to TRBJ1-1; D perhaps matches TRBD1 (6 bases). CDR3 length equals 13 residues. Germline CDR1 reads GTSNPN; CDR2 reads SVGIG (reference sequence). V was clipped by 2 bases and J by 9 bases, with 16 bases between them. CDR3 residues: CAWSFPDTGKAFF. CDR3 bases: TGTGCCTGGAGTTTTCCCGATACAGGGAAAGCTTTCTTT.

This chain connects TRBV7-9 to TRBJ2-1; D possibly corresponds to TRBD2 (6 bases). The CDR3 is 14 residues long. Germline V CDR1 and CDR2: SEHNR, FQNEAQ (reference sequence). Trimming took 3 bases from V and 6 from J, leaving 12 bases between them. For the CDR3, the DNA is TGTGCCAGCAGCTTGACGGGAGTGGGCAATGAGCAGTTCTTC. It yields the protein CASSLTGVGNEQFF.

CDR3 sequence reads: CASSLSRTYEQYF. As DNA, the CDR3 is TGTGCCAGCAGCCTCAGTCGTACCTACGAGCAGTACTTC. The chain combines TRBV27 with TRBJ2-7; D gene unclear. The CDR3 loop spans 13 amino acids. Between the trimmed V and J ends, which lost 6 bases and 2 bases, there was a span of 11 bases. The V gene's germline CDR1 is MNHEY and CDR2 SMNVEV (reference sequence).

This chain connects TRBV20-1 to TRBJ1-2; D gene uncertain. The CDR3 spans 11 residues. V lost 6 bases and J lost 8, with 13 bases in between. From germline, CDR1 is DFQATT and CDR2 SNEGSKA (reference sequence). The CDR3 spells CSASTISGYTF. The CDR3 DNA sequence: TGCAGTGCGTCGACAATCTCAGGCTACACCTTC.

This sequence joins TRBV7-2 and TRBJ2-3, with D possibly being TRBD2 (6 bases). Trimming pared 8 bases from V and 5 bases from J, leaving 20 bases between. Germline V gives CDR1 SGHTA, CDR2 FQGNSA. The CDR3 runs 15 residues. The CDR3 region is CASGRAGGGGDTQYF. DNA of the CDR3: TGTGCCAGCGGACGAGCGGGCGGAGGTGGAGATACGCAGTATTTT. Drawing the rest from reference TRBV7-2 and TRBJ2-3, the complete variable domain is GAGVSQSPSNKVTEKGKDVELRCDPISGHTALYWYRQSLGQGLEFLIYFQGNSAPDKSGLPSDRFSAERTGGSVSTLTIQRTQQEDSAVYLCASGRAGGGGDTQYFGPGTRLTVL.

The V and J genes are TRBV19 and TRBJ1-5, with unresolved D. This CDR3 is built from 15 residues. Germline CDR1 reads LNHDA; CDR2 reads SQIVND (reference sequence). Trimming stripped 5 bases from V and 3 bases from J, with 14 bases between. CDR3 region: CASSPSGQDNQPQHF. In DNA form, the CDR3 reads TGTGCCAGTAGTCCATCAGGCCAGGACAATCAGCCCCAGCATTTT. The full variable domain, with the rest looked up from reference TRBV19 and TRBJ1-5, is DGGITQSPKYLFRKEGQNVTLSCEQNLNHDAMYWYRQDPGQGLRLIYYSQIVNDFQKGDIAEGYSVSREKKESFPLTVTSAQKNPTAFYLCASSPSGQDNQPQHFGDGTRLSIL.

V usage is TRBV2 and J usage is TRBJ2-5; TRBD2 aligns across 9 bases. V lost 6 bases to trimming and J lost 3 bases; unmatched junction nucleotides: 11. The germline V gene encodes CDR1 SNHLY and CDR2 FYNNEI. The CDR3 runs to 16 residues. CDR3 amino acids: CASSERASGEKETQYF. The CDR3 DNA reads as TGTGCCAGCAGCGAGAGGGCTAGCGGGGAAAAAGAGACCCAGTACTTC.

The rearrangement links TRBV7-9 to TRBJ2-5, with 8 bases that match TRBD1. CDR3 length: 14 amino acids. The ends lost 2 bases at V and 5 bases at J; junction bases unmatched: 4. Per germline, CDR1 SEHNR and CDR2 FQNEAQ (reference sequence). The CDR3: CASSLSRGLETQYF. The CDR3 bases are TGTGCCAGCAGCTTATCCAGGGGGCTGGAGACCCAGTACTTC.

This chain links TRBV6-2 or TRBV6-3 with TRBJ2-7; the D gene is possibly TRBD1 (7 bases). CDR3 length: 19 amino acids. The germline V gene encodes CDR1 MNHEY and CDR2 SVGEGT. Trimming removed 0 bases at V and 7 bases at J, with 28 bases between. CDR3 in DNA: TGTGCCAGCAGTTACTCGAGAAAAGGGACAGTGCGGAGGGGGGAAGAGCAGTACTTC. Translation gives CASSYSRKGTVRRGEEQYF.

V and J are TRBV5-1 and TRBJ2-7; 10 bases are a match to TRBD2. The germline CDR1 and CDR2 sequences are SGHRS and YFSETQ. After removal of 4 bases from V and 2 bases from J, the junction contained 6 bases not matched to a gene. The CDR3 extends over 15 amino acids. CDR3 amino acids: CASSPGLAVTYEQYF. Here the CDR3 DNA reads TGCGCCAGCAGCCCAGGACTAGCGGTGACCTACGAGCAGTACTTC.

The gene calls are TRBV5-1 and TRBJ1-2; 7 nucleotides line up with TRBD1. Germline CDR1 reads SGHRS; CDR2 reads YFSETQ. CDR3 length equals 15 residues. Losses at the gene ends were 0 bases for V and 5 bases for J; bases not matched to a gene: 7. The CDR3 region has the DNA TGCGCCAGCAGCTTGGGACAGGGAATGAGATATGGCTACACCTTC. It is translated as CASSLGQGMRYGYTF.

CDR3 bases: TGTGCCAGCAGCTTGGGTCTAGGAAATCAGCCCCAGCATTTT. Its protein product is CASSLGLGNQPQHF. The chain recombines TRBV7-9 with TRBJ1-5; no clear D. V lost 3 bases, J lost 4 bases, and 10 bases lay in between. The CDR3 is 14 amino acids. The germline V gene encodes CDR1 SEHNR and CDR2 FQNEAQ (reference sequence).

Worth noting for this clone: The sample contains more than one DNA sequence encoding this CDR3. The chain carries TRBV28 and TRBJ1-1; no reliable D call. Trimming pared 4 bases from V and 4 bases from J, leaving 7 bases between. From germline, CDR1 is MDHEN and CDR2 SYDVKM. CDR3 length equals 12 residues. Here the CDR3 DNA reads TGTGCCAGCAGTTCCCCCGGCACTGAAGCTTTCTTT. Protein sequence: CASSSPGTEAFF.

In DNA, the CDR3 is TGTGCCAGCAGTTTACGGGGGGCGCGAGGGGCCAACGTCCTGACTTTC. This sequence encodes CASSLRGARGANVLTF. The chain joins TRBV27 to TRBJ2-6; TRBD2 is a possible D gene (7 bases). Germline CDR1 is MNHEY and CDR2 is SMNVEV (reference sequence). CDR3 length: 16 amino acids. V dropped 2 bases and J dropped 4 bases, with 12 bases sitting between them.

V usage is TRBV4-1 and J usage is TRBJ2-1; TRBD2 matches at 9 bases. CDR1 MGHRA and CDR2 YSYEKL come from the germline V gene. The CDR3 has 15 amino acids. The ends lost 4 bases at V and 5 bases at J; junction bases unmatched: 6. The CDR3 here is CASSLVAGVDNEQFF. Written as DNA, the CDR3 is TGCGCCAGCAGCCTAGTAGCGGGAGTCGACAATGAGCAGTTCTTC.

J is TRBJ2-2 and V is TRBV10-1, with a weak D call TRBD2 (6 bases). The CDR3 covers 18 residues. V shed 0 bases and J shed 1 base, with 15 bases lying between them. From germline, CDR1 is WNHNN and CDR2 SYGVQD (reference sequence). The CDR3 protein is CASSESGLADWNTGELFF. CDR3 nucleotide sequence: TGCGCCAGCAGTGAGTCGGGACTGGCAGACTGGAACACCGGGGAGCTGTTTTTT.

The rearrangement links TRBV5-4 to TRBJ2-2; 7 bases are a match to TRBD1. This CDR3 has 17 residues. V was clipped by 5 bases and J by 5 bases; unmatched bases: 15. From germline, CDR1 is SGHNT and CDR2 YYREEE (reference sequence). This chain's CDR3 is CASSHLGTEGWTGELFF. In nucleotides, the CDR3 is TGTGCCAGCAGTCACCTAGGGACAGAGGGTTGGACCGGGGAGCTGTTTTTT. Based on the CDR3 plus reference TRBV5-4 and TRBJ2-2, the full variable domain is ETGVTQSPTHLIKTRGQQVTLRCSSQSGHNTVSWYQQALGQGPQFIFQYYREEENGRGNFPPRFSGLQFPNYSSELNVNALELDDSALYLCASSHLGTEGWTGELFFGEGSRLTVL.

The chain couples TRBV28 to TRBJ2-3, with D possibly TRBD2 on 5 matching bases. The CDR3 contains 15 residues. Germline V gene sequence: CDR1 MDHEN, CDR2 SYDVKM. With 5 bases removed from V and 4 bases from J, the gap between germline ends came to 16 bases. CDR3 loop: CASSGGARRADTQYF. In DNA, the CDR3 is TGTGCCAGCAGTGGTGGAGCGCGGCGGGCAGATACGCAGTATTTT.

This clone was seen a single time. The rearrangement joins TRBV2 to TRBJ1-1; D might be TRBD1 (6 bases). The CDR3 is 12 residues long. Germline CDR1 is SNHLY and CDR2 is FYNNEI. Deletions cut 0 bases from V and 8 bases from J, with 7 bases between. In DNA, the CDR3 is TGTGCCAGCAGTGAAGCGGGGACAGAAGCTTTCTTT. Translated, it gives CASSEAGTEAFF.

The chain is built from TRBV6-5 and TRBJ2-7; 11 positions match TRBD2. Looked up from germline, CDR1 is MNHEY and CDR2 is SVGAGI. Germline trimming cut 6 bases from V and 3 bases from J; bases unmatched to any gene: 7. The CDR3 spans 15 residues. CDR3 nucleotides: TGTGCCAGCAGAACGACTAGCGGGAAAGTCTACGAGCAGTACTTC. Protein product: CASRTTSGKVYEQYF.

The chain has TRBV21-1 and TRBJ1-5; TRBD1, the D gene given by the table, was not confirmed from the DNA. TRBV21-1 is termed a pseudogene. The CDR3 runs to 16 residues. The CDR3 spells CASSTSRQGRRQPQHF. In nucleotides, the CDR3 is TGTGCCAGCAGCACGTCCAGACAGGGACGGCGTCAGCCCCAGCATTTT.

This clone was seen only once. J is TRBJ1-3 and V is TRBV28; 7 nucleotides agree with TRBD1. Germline V lookup: CDR1 MDHEN, CDR2 SYDVKM. J was trimmed by 2 bases and V by 2 bases; bases with no gene match: 0. This CDR3 has 14 amino acids. This chain's CDR3 is CASSLGTAGNTIYF. The CDR3 region has the DNA TGTGCCAGCAGTTTAGGGACAGCTGGAAACACCATATATTTT.

This clone was counted a single time. The chain employs TRBV4-1 and TRBJ1-6; D not resolved. Looked up from germline, CDR1 is MGHRA and CDR2 is YSYEKL. V lost 2 bases and J 8 bases, leaving 16 bases between the germline ends. The CDR3 is 16 residues long. The CDR3 DNA is TGCGCCAGCAGCCAAACGTCGGCCGGGATTTATTCACCCCTCCACTTT. Translation gives CASSQTSAGIYSPLHF.

The chain's CDR3 is CASSQTGVTDTQYF. Written as DNA, the CDR3 is TGTGCCAGCAGTCAAACAGGGGTCACAGATACGCAGTATTTT. The rearrangement joins TRBV7-3 to TRBJ2-3, with 7 bases lining up with TRBD1. V trimming: 6 bases; J trimming: 2 bases; junction bases outside the gene matches: 5. This CDR3 comprises 14 residues. Germline V gene sequence: CDR1 SGHTA, CDR2 FQGTGA.

The DNA for the CDR3 is TGTGCCAGCTCACCATCAGCGAACACCGGGGAGCTGTTTTTT. Translation gives CASSPSANTGELFF. This rearrangement joins TRBV18 to TRBJ2-2; D is uncertain. The CDR3 runs 14 residues. Germline loops: CDR1 KGHSH, CDR2 LQKENI. V dropped 2 bases and J dropped 0 bases, with 4 bases sitting between them.

The chain is built from TRBV4-3 and TRBJ1-2; D remains ambiguous. The V end was cut by 5 bases, the J end by 2 bases, with 21 bases between. The CDR3 runs to 17 residues. The germline gives CDR1 LGHNA, CDR2 YSLEER. Here the CDR3 reads CASSTYGIPEGNYGYTF. The DNA for the CDR3 is TGCGCCAGCAGCACATATGGAATCCCAGAGGGCAACTATGGCTACACCTTC.

This chain uses TRBV28 with TRBJ1-5, with 9 bases aligning to TRBD1. Germline assignment: CDR1 MDHEN and CDR2 SYDVKM. The V and J ends lost 5 bases and 5 bases, in that order; junction bases with no gene match: 10. This CDR3 contains 16 residues. In DNA, the CDR3 is TGTGCCAGCAGTACCCTGGGACAGGGCCCATATCAGCCCCAGCATTTT. As protein: CASSTLGQGPYQPQHF.